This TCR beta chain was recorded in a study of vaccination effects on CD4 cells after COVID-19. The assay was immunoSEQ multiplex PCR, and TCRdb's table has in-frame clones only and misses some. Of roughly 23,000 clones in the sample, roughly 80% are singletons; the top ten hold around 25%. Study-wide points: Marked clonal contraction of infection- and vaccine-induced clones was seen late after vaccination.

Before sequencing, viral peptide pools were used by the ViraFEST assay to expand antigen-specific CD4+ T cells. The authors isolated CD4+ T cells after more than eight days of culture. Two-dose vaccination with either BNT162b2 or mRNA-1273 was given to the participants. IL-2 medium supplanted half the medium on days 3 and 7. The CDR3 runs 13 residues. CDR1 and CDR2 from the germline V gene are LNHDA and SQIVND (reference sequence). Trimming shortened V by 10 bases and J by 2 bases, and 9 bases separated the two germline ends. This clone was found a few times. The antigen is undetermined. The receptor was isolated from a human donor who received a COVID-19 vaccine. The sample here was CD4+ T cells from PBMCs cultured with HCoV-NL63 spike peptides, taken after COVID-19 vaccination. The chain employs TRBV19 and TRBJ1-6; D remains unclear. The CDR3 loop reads CATGETYNSPLHF. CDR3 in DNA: TGTGCCACCGGGGAAACCTATAATTCACCCCTCCACTTT. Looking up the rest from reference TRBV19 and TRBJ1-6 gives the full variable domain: DGGITQSPKYLFRKEGQNVTLSCEQNLNHDAMYWYRQDPGQGLRLIYYSQIVNDFQKGDIAEGYSVSREKKESFPLTVTSAQKNPTAFYLCATGETYNSPLHFGNGTRLTVT.